This T cell receptor beta chain was documented in a study of blood T cells in healthy people across ages. The study, taken as a whole, reports: There were more naive CD4+ cells and higher diversity in long-lived donors than in aged donors. Conclusively comparing naive with antigen-experienced cells was impossible with unsorted PBMCs. Roughly linearly, TCR beta diversity per million T cells fell as age increased.

The CDR3 is made up of 16 amino acids. Germline V gene sequence: CDR1 MNHEY, CDR2 SVGAGI. V was clipped by 7 bases and J by 5 bases; unmatched bases: 15. Notes on this clonotype: Its antigen is not known.

The use of a sample-barcoded 5' primer and a J-beta primer mix characterized a second PCR of roughly 6 to 11 cycles. TCRdb ran MiXCR on the 5' RACE reads and lists one entry per CDR3 protein. The table shows about 640,000 distinct CDR3 sequences, with roughly three fifths occurring only once. The chain employs TRBV6-5 and TRBJ2-5, with 8 nucleotides matching TRBD2. The material sequenced was blood. The receptor was derived from a man between 60 and 70 years old in good health. The CDR3 loop reads CASKTSLASGFETQYF. The CDR3 DNA is TGTGCCAGCAAAACATCCCTGGCTAGCGGGTTCGAGACCCAGTACTTC.